This T cell receptor (beta chain) emerged from a study of blood T cell repertoires in COVID-19. Clones were sequenced by immunoSEQ multiplex PCR, and TCRdb holds only the in-frame ones, with some missing. The table has more than 200,000 clones, around nine tenths seen once. Everyone who took part was roughly 18 to 89 years old, and they came from fewer than 25 US areas. The germline V gene encodes CDR1 SGDLS and CDR2 YYNGEE. The CDR3 length is 12 residues. Trimming removed 2 bases at V and 9 bases at J, with 9 bases between. This sequence originates from a woman under 30 who had recovered from COVID-19. The chain links TRBV9 to TRBJ2-1; TRBD2 is a possible D gene (5 bases). Material: PBMCs or T cells enriched from blood (not recorded which). CDR3 protein: CASSVRDGEQFF. The CDR3 nucleotides read TGTGCCAGCAGCGTGAGGGATGGTGAGCAGTTCTTC. The complete variable domain, with remaining parts taken from reference TRBV9 and TRBJ2-1, reads DSGVTQTPKHLITATGQRVTLRCSPRSGDLSVYWYQQSLDQGLQFLIQYYNGEERAKGNILERFSAQQFPDLHSELNLSSLELGDSALYFCASSVRDGEQFFGPGTRLTVL.